This TCR beta chain was found in a study of T-cell reconstitution after alpha-beta-depleted transplantation in children. Study-wide results and limits: The study traced high day-60 TCRbeta diversity in some patients to surviving recipient T cells and thymic progenitors. T-cell numbers and diversity, one year after transplant, stemmed largely from T cells that were newly produced. Alpha-beta T cells about two months after transplant reportedly derived from several hundred expanded graft clones.

Construction of the TCRbeta library involved unique molecular identifiers. TCRdb called the PCR reads again in MiXCR, with one record for every CDR3 protein. The repertoire includes about 97,000 distinct CDR3 sequences, 5% to 6% of them detected once, and about 6% sits in the top ten. This clonotype was observed at least ten times. Its antigen is as yet unknown. V was pared by 4 bases and J by 5 bases, with 3 bases of the junction left unmatched. The CDR3 is 13 amino acids. The chain employs TRBV12-3 or TRBV12-4 and TRBJ1-1, with 8 bases that match TRBD1. The receptor was isolated from a female patient aged 2-15 years who had a stem cell transplant for Fanconi anemia, so the T cells may come from the graft donor. Sequencing used PBMCs, mostly from graft donor cells, obtained 60 days after TCRalphabeta/CD19-depleted stem cell transplant. The CDR3 nucleotides read TGTGCCAGCAGTTCCGACAGGGGTACTGAAGCTTTCTTT. Translated: CASSSDRGTEAFF.